One and the same sample provided the 14 T cell receptor beta chains below, sequenced in a study of identical twins. TCRdb independently ran MiXCR on the 5' RACE reads; one entry per CDR3 protein. The sample lists fewer than 650,000 distinct CDR3 sequences, roughly 9.9% seen once, with 2.5% to 3.5% in the top ten. This same sample was also taken into another study, of yellow fever vaccine responses in identical twins.

Sequenced input: PBMCs. The receptors come from a woman under 30 in good health.

A word on this clonotype: A much more abundant neighbour one base away suggests this may be a read error. The rearrangement uses TRBV10-3 and TRBJ2-7, with 9 bases aligning to TRBD1. V was clipped by 10 bases and J by 1 base; unmatched bases: 8. The germline V gene encodes CDR1 ENHRY and CDR2 SYGVKD. CDR3 size: 14 residues. Here the CDR3 reads CATNPGQGSYEQYF. The CDR3 nucleotides read TGTGCCACCAACCCGGGACAGGGATCCTACGAGCAGTACTTC.

The genes are TRBV7-2 and TRBJ2-7; 11 bases match TRBD2. CDR1 is SGHTA, CDR2 FQGNSA, per germline. The CDR3 consists of 15 residues. Losses at the gene ends were 1 base for V and 5 bases for J; bases not matched to a gene: 4. The CDR3 bases are TGTGCCAGCAGCTTAGGACTAGCGGGAAATAACGAGCAGTACTTC. It translates to CASSLGLAGNNEQYF.

The chain couples TRBV29-1 to TRBJ1-1; no reliable D call. Germline-derived CDR1 and CDR2 are SQVTM and ANQGSEA. There are 12 residues in the CDR3. Between the trimmed V and J ends, which lost 1 base and 7 bases, there was a span of 10 bases. This chain's CDR3 is CSVEAYRGEAFF. The CDR3 nucleotides are TGCAGCGTTGAAGCATATCGTGGTGAAGCTTTCTTT.

This clonotype was seen a few times. V gene TRBV4-1 combines with J gene TRBJ1-5; D not resolved. The germline V and J ends were trimmed by 4 bases and 1 base, with 11 bases remaining between them. The CDR3 spans 15 residues. Germline V gene sequence: CDR1 MGHRA, CDR2 YSYEKL. CDR3 amino acids: CASSPTPSSNQPQHF. The CDR3 DNA is TGCGCCAGCAGCCCGACGCCTTCGAGCAATCAGCCCCAGCATTTT.

This clonotype was counted ten times or more. The junction departs from germline at one end; a sequencing error may be responsible. V is TRBV4-2 and J is TRBJ2-1; D ambiguous. Germline V gene lookup returns CDR1 LGHNA and CDR2 YNFKEQ. There are 11 residues in the CDR3. The CDR3 here is CASSQDRSRVF. CDR3 DNA: TGTGCCAGCAGCCAAGATCGAAGTCGGGTCTTC.

This clonotype was picked up a small number of times. The chain employs TRBV5-1 and TRBJ2-2, with 10 bases that match TRBD2. This CDR3 spans 19 amino acids. Trimming cost V 1 base and J 3 bases; bases outside gene matches: 12. Germline CDR1 reads SGHRS; CDR2 reads YFSETQ. CDR3 nucleotides: TGCGCCAGCAGCTTGTCTCGGATTAGCGGGAGGTCGCACACCGGGGAGCTGTTTTTT. Amino acids: CASSLSRISGRSHTGELFF.

This clonotype was detected a few times. The CDR3 DNA sequence: TGCGCCAGCGCCGGCGGCAGCGCTAATGAAAAACTGTTTTTT. As protein: CASAGGSANEKLFF. J is TRBJ1-4 and V is TRBV5-1; no clear D. Trimming stripped 7 bases from V and 3 bases from J, with 13 bases between. The CDR3 has 14 amino acids. The germline CDR1 and CDR2 sequences are SGHRS and YFSETQ. Full variable domain (rest looked up from reference TRBV5-1 and TRBJ1-4): KAGVTQTPRYLIKTRGQQVTLSCSPISGHRSVSWYQQTPGQGLQFLFEYFSETQRNKGNFPGRFSGRQFSNSRSEMNVSTLELGDSALYLCASAGGSANEKLFFGSGTQLSVL.

This clonotype was detected ten times or more. This chain links TRBV3-1 with TRBJ2-7; TRBD2 aligns across 10 bases. The CDR3 loop spans 14 amino acids. The V gene end was trimmed by 5 bases and the J gene end by 5 bases; junction bases not matched to a gene: 6. CDR1 is LGHDT, CDR2 YNNKEL, per germline (reference sequence). CDR3 sequence (DNA): TGTGCCAGCAGCAAAAGCGGGGGGGCGGACGAGCAGTACTTC. Protein sequence: CASSKSGGADEQYF.

Only a few counts were recorded for this clonotype. The chain links TRBV7-2 to TRBJ2-5; TRBD1 matches at 8 bases. J gave up 5 bases and V 3 bases, and 8 bases lay outside the gene matches. The V gene's germline CDR1 is SGHTA and CDR2 FQGNSA. The CDR3 runs to 15 residues. The CDR3 loop is CASSLGQALSETQYF. DNA for the CDR3: TGTGCCAGCAGCTTGGGACAGGCCTTGTCTGAGACCCAGTACTTC.

This chain connects TRBV4-3 to TRBJ2-2; 8 nucleotides agree with TRBD2. The CDR3 is 16 amino acids. V shed 1 base and J 5 bases; nucleotides not matched to a gene: 6. Germline-derived CDR1 and CDR2 are LGHNA and YSLEER. The CDR3 spells CASSQVSGSGTGELFF. The CDR3 DNA follows: TGCGCCAGCAGCCAAGTGAGCGGGAGTGGTACCGGGGAGCTGTTTTTT.

Only a few counts were recorded for this clonotype. The chain recombines TRBV7-6 with TRBJ2-5; D ambiguous. This CDR3 spans 15 amino acids. With 6 bases removed from V and 1 base from J, the gap between germline ends came to 15 bases. The germline V gene encodes CDR1 SGHVS and CDR2 FNYEAQ. CDR3 coding DNA: TGTGCCAGCAGGTTACTAAGTCGGAGCCAAGAGACCCAGTACTTC. Translated: CASRLLSRSQETQYF.

In this sample, this clonotype turned up many times. The V call is TRBV7-8, the J call TRBJ2-2, with 11 bases that match TRBD1. The V gene's germline CDR1 is SGHVS and CDR2 FQNEAQ. The CDR3 is made up of 17 amino acids. V shed 4 bases and J 5 bases; nucleotides not matched to a gene: 9. The CDR3 protein is CASSSRPGTGGTGELFF. DNA for the CDR3: TGTGCCAGCAGCTCGCGGCCCGGGACAGGGGGAACCGGGGAGCTGTTTTTT.

This chain links TRBV7-8 with TRBJ2-1, with a possible D match to TRBD1 (5 bases). Germline values: CDR1 SGHVS, CDR2 FQNEAQ. CDR3 length: 15 amino acids. Trimming left V 4 bases short and J 5 bases short, with 15 bases between. CDR3 coding DNA: TGTGCCAGCAGCTCTCGACAGAGGTACAACAATGAGCAGTTCTTC. Translated, it gives CASSSRQRYNNEQFF.

The genes are TRBV6-1 and TRBJ2-2; 12 bases are a match to TRBD1. The CDR3 sequence is 17 residues long. From germline, CDR1 is MNHNS and CDR2 SASEGT. The V and J ends lost 7 bases and 0 bases, in that order; junction bases with no gene match: 6. DNA of the CDR3: TGTGCCAGCACCCTGGGACAGGGGGCCGCGAACACCGGGGAGCTGTTTTTT. This gives the protein CASTLGQGAANTGELFF.